Here is one T cell receptor (beta chain) with its context. RNA transcripts provided the source from which TCR beta CDR3 regions were amplified. During a first-round RT-PCR of the TCR CDR3, the HTBI primer set was used. MiXCR was run by TCRdb on the multiplex PCR reads, yielding one entry per CDR3 protein. In the table there are about 560,000 distinct CDR3 sequences, over 15% of which are singletons. This sample is drawn from a study of T cells in Graves' hyperthyroidism and ophthalmopathy. The germline gives CDR1 LNHDA, CDR2 SQIVND (reference sequence). V was clipped by 5 bases and J by 0 bases, with 10 bases between them. This CDR3 has 14 residues. Newly diagnosed hyperthyroidism, duration under 2 months, in patients aged 18 to 65. Fresh 10 ml peripheral blood yielded PBMCs.

This clonotype was obtained from a woman between 18 and 30 years old with Graves' hyperthyroidism. This chain links TRBV19 with TRBJ1-2; D gene ambiguous. The sequenced material came from blood. The CDR3 loop is CASSVGKANYGYTF. The CDR3 coding sequence is TGTGCCAGTAGTGTGGGCAAAGCTAACTATGGCTACACCTTC.